Sequencing of this T cell receptor beta chain was carried out in a study of human T cells and chemical hapten exposure. About the research overall: Patch testing was performed with 0.01% DPC on the upper back, with reading at 6 days.

Regarding this clonotype: The antigen is undetermined.

The CDR3 has 13 residues. V lost 3 bases and J 4 bases, leaving 11 bases between the germline ends. CDR1 SGHRS and CDR2 YFSETQ come from the germline V gene. Documented time point: patch test 1, 2 weeks after DPC sensitization. Sample treatment: therapeutic diphenylcyclopropenone sensitization with weekly scalp DPC. Total RNA was isolated from whole blood that had not been fractionated. Study-wide points: Expanded TCRs produced significantly more large CDR3 similarity clusters than controls did. No shift was seen in TCRs above 1 in 1000 frequency with DPC sensitization.

From the RACE reads, TCRdb called clonotypes with MiXCR, one entry per CDR3 protein. The table records some 83,000 distinct CDR3 sequences, approximately 12% of them present only once. The sequence was collected from a woman aged 45-59 years with alopecia areata. Some clones in this sample may be carry-over from other donors' samples. Sequenced here: whole blood, sampled in connection with sensitization to the hapten diphenylcyclopropenone (DPC). The rearrangement uses TRBV5-1 and TRBJ2-7; D call uncertain. The CDR3 nucleotides are TGCGCCAGCAGCTCCGGTACGGAGTACGAGCAGTACTTC. Residues: CASSSGTEYEQYF.